The clone carrying this T cell receptor (beta chain) appeared once. The antigen is undetermined. This record comes from a study of cytomegalovirus exposure and HLA in healthy donors. Notes on the study in general: Later examination showed HLA-associated TCR beta chains had greater clonal expansion than equally common others.

Trimming stripped 4 bases from V and 2 bases from J, with 14 bases between. This CDR3 spans 16 amino acids. The germline V gene has CDR1 SGHTA and CDR2 FQGNSA. The study ran its PCR with 60 Vbeta and 13 Jbeta primers. The repertoire was sequenced with immunoSEQ multiplex PCR; TCRdb's copy has only in-frame clones and lacks some. The sample has 80,000 to 95,000 clones, about 75% seen once. This chain connects TRBV7-2 to TRBJ2-2; D is possibly TRBD2 (6 bases). The specimen sequenced was PBMCs. The TCR sequence derives from a female donor in good health and CMV-seronegative. The CDR3 sequence is CASSSHSAGNTGELFF. CDR3 sequence (DNA): TGTGCCAGCAGCTCCCACTCAGCGGGTAACACCGGGGAGCTGTTTTTT. The full variable domain, rest sourced from reference TRBV7-2 and TRBJ2-2, is GAGVSQSPSNKVTEKGKDVELRCDPISGHTALYWYRQSLGQGLEFLIYFQGNSAPDKSGLPSDRFSAERTGGSVSTLTIQRTQQEDSAVYLCASSSHSAGNTGELFFGEGSRLTVL.